Below, 29 T cell receptor beta chains from the same sample are listed, as sequenced in a study of OX40 agonist ivuxolimab in advanced cancers. Profiled with immunoSEQ multiplex PCR; TCRdb holds only in-frame clones, not every one. The sample yields tens of thousands of clones, around nine tenths seen once. The sample was CD4+ or CD8+ T cells sorted from blood, taken in a trial of the OX40 agonist ivuxolimab. The receptor set was obtained from an adult with an advanced solid tumor such as melanoma, head and neck, liver or kidney cancer.

The rearrangement links TRBV13 to TRBJ2-2; no definite D call. Trimming took off 2 bases at V and 6 bases at J, with 10 bases between the two ends. Germline V gene sequence: CDR1 PRHDT, CDR2 FYEKMQ (reference sequence). The CDR3 is made up of 14 amino acids. In nucleotides, the CDR3 is TGTGCCAGCAGCTTATCCAGGCCCCCCGGGGAGCTGTTTTTT. It specifies CASSLSRPPGELFF.

V is TRBV7-6 and J is TRBJ1-4; D remains unclear. With 0 bases removed from V and 6 bases from J, the gap between germline ends came to 11 bases. The CDR3 has 15 residues. Looked up from germline, CDR1 is SGHVS and CDR2 is FNYEAQ. CDR3: CASSLALGFYEKLFF. The CDR3 nucleotides are TGTGCCAGCAGCTTAGCGCTGGGCTTTTATGAAAAACTGTTTTTT.

J is TRBJ1-1 and V is TRBV5-4; D perhaps matches TRBD1 (5 bases). The CDR3 sequence is 14 residues long. Germline V gene data show CDR1 as SGHNT and CDR2 as YYREEE (reference sequence). The ends were cut back, 4 bases at V and 5 bases at J, with 15 bases in the middle. The CDR3 loop reads CASSPGQGRTEAFF. Written as DNA, the CDR3 is TGTGCCAGCAGCCCCGGGCAGGGAAGGACTGAAGCTTTCTTT.

This rearrangement joins TRBV5-5 to TRBJ1-1, with TRBD1 matching 10 bases. J gave up 3 bases and V 4 bases, and 3 bases lay outside the gene matches. CDR3 size: 14 residues. Per germline, CDR1 SGHKS and CDR2 YYEKEE (reference sequence). CDR3 nucleotide sequence: TGTGCCAGCAGCACCGGGACAGGGGACACTGAAGCTTTCTTT. Translated, it gives CASSTGTGDTEAFF.

This clone appeared a single time. The CDR3 bases are TGTGCCAGCAGCGTAGGGACAGGGAGTCTAGGGGAAAAACTGTTTTTT. It encodes CASSVGTGSLGEKLFF. This sequence joins TRBV9 and TRBJ1-4; 8 nucleotides agree with TRBD1. This CDR3 is built from 16 residues. J gave up 8 bases and V 0 bases, and 9 bases lay outside the gene matches. Looked up from germline, CDR1 is SGDLS and CDR2 is YYNGEE.

CDR3 nucleotides: TGTGCCAGCAGCCAGGACAGGGGGCTCGGCTACACCTTC. It specifies CASSQDRGLGYTF. The chain links TRBV28 to TRBJ1-2, with 11 bases identical to TRBD1. Trimming at V came to 6 bases and at J to 8 bases, leaving 5 bases not matched to a gene. This CDR3 region has 13 residues. Germline loops: CDR1 MDHEN, CDR2 SYDVKM.

This chain links TRBV30 with TRBJ1-5; no reliable D call. V was cut by 1 base and J by 7 bases, with 14 bases left in between. Germline V lookup: CDR1 GTSNPN, CDR2 SVGIG (reference sequence). The CDR3 loop spans 14 amino acids. The CDR3 sequence is CAWSGASREQPQHF. The CDR3 coding sequence is TGTGCCTGGAGTGGTGCGTCGAGGGAGCAGCCCCAGCATTTT.

The chain employs TRBV19 and TRBJ1-2; 7 bases are shared with TRBD1. The junction had 5 bases not matched to a gene; V was cut back by 2 bases and J by 2 bases. Germline V gene lookup returns CDR1 LNHDA and CDR2 SQIVND (reference sequence). The CDR3 has 15 residues. DNA for the CDR3: TGTGCCAGTAGTATATCGAGACAGGGCAACTATGGCTACACCTTC. The encoded protein is CASSISRQGNYGYTF. Based on the CDR3 plus reference TRBV19 and TRBJ1-2, the full variable domain is DGGITQSPKYLFRKEGQNVTLSCEQNLNHDAMYWYRQDPGQGLRLIYYSQIVNDFQKGDIAEGYSVSREKKESFPLTVTSAQKNPTAFYLCASSISRQGNYGYTFGSGTRLTVV.

The chain joins TRBV18 to TRBJ1-4; D not resolved. The CDR3 totals 16 residues. Trimming removed 8 bases from V and 0 bases from J, with 16 bases in between. Per the germline V gene, CDR1 is KGHSH and CDR2 is LQKENI. The DNA for the CDR3 is TGTGCCAGCACCGATCGTCTTTTTGCAACTAATGAAAAACTGTTTTTT. It specifies CASTDRLFATNEKLFF.

The CDR3 bases are TGTGCCAGCAGTTGGGACAGGGAGCATGGCTACACCTTC. Its translation: CASSWDREHGYTF. The chain carries TRBV2 and TRBJ1-2, with 9 nucleotides matching TRBD1. The CDR3 loop spans 13 amino acids. CDR1 is SNHLY, CDR2 FYNNEI, per germline. V lost 5 bases to trimming and J lost 6 bases; unmatched junction nucleotides: 4.

The V call is TRBV5-1, the J call TRBJ2-2; D is uncertain. The CDR3 loop spans 15 amino acids. Trimming shortened V by 2 bases and J by 0 bases, and 8 bases separated the two germline ends. Germline V gives CDR1 SGHRS, CDR2 YFSETQ. The CDR3 coding sequence is TGCGCCAGCAGCTTAAGGCAGGCGAACACCGGGGAGCTGTTTTTT. Translated, it gives CASSLRQANTGELFF.

J is TRBJ1-5 and V is TRBV5-5; D perhaps matches TRBD1 (5 bases). V dropped 3 bases and J dropped 0 bases, with 7 bases sitting between them. Germline CDR1 is SGHKS and CDR2 is YYEKEE (reference sequence). This CDR3 has 14 residues. DNA of the CDR3: TGTGCCAGCAGCTCAGGACATAGCAATCAGCCCCAGCATTTT. Its protein product is CASSSGHSNQPQHF. The full variable domain, its missing parts supplied by reference TRBV5-5 and TRBJ1-5, is DAGVTQSPTHLIKTRGQQVTLRCSPISGHKSVSWYQQVLGQGPQFIFQYYEKEERGRGNFPDRFSARQFPNYSSELNVNALLLGDSALYLCASSSGHSNQPQHFGDGTRLSIL.

The V call is TRBV28, the J call TRBJ2-5; no firm D call. Looked up from germline, CDR1 is MDHEN and CDR2 is SYDVKM. The length of the CDR3 is 16 residues. The V end lost 4 bases, the J end lost 2 bases, and 17 bases lay between the germline ends. The CDR3 DNA reads TGTGCCAGCAGTTCCTGGAGCGATGGGCGACAAGAGACCCAGTACTTC. It yields the protein CASSSWSDGRQETQYF. Full variable domain (outside the CDR3, taken from reference TRBV28 and TRBJ2-5): DVKVTQSSRYLVKRTGEKVFLECVQDMDHENMFWYRQDPGLGLRLIYFSYDVKMKEKGDIPEGYSVSREKKERFSLILESASTNQTSMYLCASSSWSDGRQETQYFGPGTRLLVL.

This chain uses TRBV19 with TRBJ1-4, with 7 positions matching TRBD1. The V and J ends lost 1 base and 10 bases, in that order; junction bases with no gene match: 12. Germline assignment: CDR1 LNHDA and CDR2 SQIVND (reference sequence). CDR3 length equals 16 residues. The CDR3 protein is CASSIGTGDALGKLFF. The CDR3 DNA sequence: TGTGCCAGTAGTATAGGGACAGGCGACGCGCTTGGAAAACTGTTTTTT.

V and J are TRBV6-1 and TRBJ2-3; 8 nucleotides line up with TRBD2. Trimming took 6 bases from V and 3 from J; bases not matched to a gene: 2. CDR3 length equals 13 residues. Germline CDR1 is MNHNS and CDR2 is SASEGT. For the CDR3, the DNA is TGTGCCAGCAGCGGGAGGGGGACAGATACGCAGTATTTT. Protein product: CASSGRGTDTQYF.

The J gene is TRBJ1-1, the V gene TRBV15; D call uncertain. Per germline, CDR1 LNHNV and CDR2 YYDKDF (reference sequence). V was shortened by 3 bases and J by 0 bases, with 11 bases between the two germline ends. The CDR3 sequence is 15 residues long. In nucleotides, the CDR3 is TGTGCCACCAGCAGTCTTGGCAGCATGAACACTGAAGCTTTCTTT. It is translated as CATSSLGSMNTEAFF.

The chain is built from TRBV7-9 and TRBJ1-6; D possibly corresponds to TRBD1 (5 bases). The CDR3 totals 16 residues. CDR1 and CDR2 from the germline V gene are SEHNR and FQNEAQ (reference sequence). V lost 1 base and J 9 bases, leaving 16 bases between the germline ends. The CDR3 region is CASSLGPGRVGSPLHF. For the CDR3, the DNA is TGTGCCAGCAGCTTAGGTCCGGGACGAGTCGGTTCACCCCTCCACTTT. The full variable domain, with the rest looked up from reference TRBV7-9 and TRBJ1-6, is DTGVSQNPRHKITKRGQNVTFRCDPISEHNRLYWYRQTLGQGPEFLTYFQNEAQLEKSRLLSDRFSAERPKGSFSTLEIQRTEQGDSAMYLCASSLGPGRVGSPLHFGNGTRLTVT.

The V and J genes are TRBV2 and TRBJ2-7, with D tentatively TRBD1 (5 bases). With 5 bases removed from V and 6 bases from J, the gap between germline ends came to 14 bases. The CDR3 runs 13 residues. CDR1 SNHLY and CDR2 FYNNEI come from the germline V gene. The CDR3 coding sequence is TGTGCCAGCAGTAAGGGGCAGTCACTCGAGCAGTACTTC. This codes for CASSKGQSLEQYF. Drawing the rest from reference TRBV2 and TRBJ2-7, the complete variable domain is EPEVTQTPSHQVTQMGQEVILRCVPISNHLYFYWYRQILGQKVEFLVSFYNNEISEKSEIFDDQFSVERPDGSNFTLKIRSTKLEDSAMYFCASSKGQSLEQYFGPGTRLTVT.

The chain is built from TRBV19 and TRBJ1-2; TRBD1 agrees at 7 bases. This CDR3 spans 15 amino acids. With 5 bases clipped from V and 1 base from J, the junction kept 7 bases outside the gene matches. The germline CDR1 and CDR2 sequences are LNHDA and SQIVND (reference sequence). CDR3 DNA: TGTGCCAGTAGTTCTCGGACAGGACTTAACTATGGCTACACCTTC. Translated, it gives CASSSRTGLNYGYTF.

This clone was counted once. The chain couples TRBV7-9 to TRBJ1-5; D not certain. Trimming stripped 3 bases from V and 5 bases from J, with 14 bases between. The CDR3 runs to 15 residues. CDR1 is SEHNR, CDR2 FQNEAQ, per germline (reference sequence). CDR3 residues: CASSFGAGVDQPQHF. CDR3 bases: TGTGCCAGCAGCTTTGGAGCCGGAGTCGATCAGCCCCAGCATTTT.

This sequence joins TRBV6-5 and TRBJ1-2, with TRBD1 identical over 7 bases. With 8 bases clipped from V and 2 bases from J, the junction kept 5 bases outside the gene matches. Germline-derived CDR1 and CDR2 are MNHEY and SVGAGI. This CDR3 is built from 13 residues. The CDR3 DNA reads as TGTGCCAGCCGCGGGACAGTAAACTATGGCTACACCTTC. Translation: CASRGTVNYGYTF.

V gene TRBV29-1 combines with J gene TRBJ2-3, with a tentative D call TRBD2 (6 bases). CDR3 length: 12 residues. Germline V gene sequence: CDR1 SQVTM, CDR2 ANQGSEA. The V gene lost 7 bases and the J gene lost 4 bases, with 12 bases spanning the gap. The CDR3 nucleotides are TGCAGCGACATCCGGGGGTCAGATACGCAGTATTTT. Translating it yields CSDIRGSDTQYF.

The chain uses TRBV6-1 and TRBJ2-7; D gene ambiguous. CDR1 and CDR2 (germline): MNHNS, SASEGT. V lost 3 bases and J lost 2, with 5 bases in between. The CDR3 loop spans 12 amino acids. CDR3 loop: CASSDFPYEQYF. CDR3 sequence (DNA): TGTGCCAGCAGTGACTTTCCCTACGAGCAGTACTTC.

The CDR3, as DNA: TGTGCCAGCAGTGATTTCGGGGGACCCTACGAGCAGTACTTC. This translates into CASSDFGGPYEQYF. V gene TRBV6-1 combines with J gene TRBJ2-7; D perhaps matches TRBD2 (6 bases). CDR3 length equals 14 residues. Trimming shortened V by 3 bases and J by 2 bases, and 11 bases separated the two germline ends. CDR1 is MNHNS, CDR2 SASEGT, per germline.

The chain uses TRBV2 and TRBJ2-7; no reliable D call. The CDR3 runs to 12 residues. The V and J ends lost 6 bases and 2 bases respectively, with 8 bases between them. Germline V lookup: CDR1 SNHLY, CDR2 FYNNEI. The CDR3 is CASRRTAYEQYF. CDR3 DNA sequence: TGTGCCAGCAGGAGAACAGCCTACGAGCAGTACTTC.

The V and J genes are TRBV5-1 and TRBJ2-1; TRBD2 agrees at 10 bases. V was clipped by 4 bases and J by 7 bases; unmatched bases: 11. The CDR3 totals 16 residues. The V gene's germline CDR1 is SGHRS and CDR2 YFSETQ. The CDR3 sequence is CASSRSSGGGANEQFF. Written as DNA, the CDR3 is TGCGCCAGCAGCCGGTCGAGCGGGGGGGGCGCGAATGAGCAGTTCTTC.

The genes are TRBV5-1 and TRBJ2-7; a weak D match, TRBD1 (5 bases). Trimming took off 4 bases at V and 2 bases at J, with 10 bases between the two ends. Germline CDR1 reads SGHRS; CDR2 reads YFSETQ. The CDR3 consists of 13 residues. The CDR3 sequence is CASSVAGPYEQYF. The CDR3 coding sequence is TGCGCCAGCAGCGTAGCAGGGCCCTACGAGCAGTACTTC. The full variable domain, its missing parts supplied by reference TRBV5-1 and TRBJ2-7, is KAGVTQTPRYLIKTRGQQVTLSCSPISGHRSVSWYQQTPGQGLQFLFEYFSETQRNKGNFPGRFSGRQFSNSRSEMNVSTLELGDSALYLCASSVAGPYEQYFGPGTRLTVT.

The J gene is TRBJ1-1, the V gene TRBV30; TRBD1 agrees at 8 bases. The CDR3 contains 14 residues. With 4 bases clipped from V and 3 bases from J, the junction kept 7 bases outside the gene matches. Germline V CDR1 and CDR2: GTSNPN, SVGIG (reference sequence). The CDR3 sequence: CAWNPQGEYTEAFF. DNA for the CDR3: TGTGCCTGGAATCCACAGGGGGAGTACACTGAAGCTTTCTTT.

The V call is TRBV19, the J call TRBJ2-6, with D possibly TRBD1 on 6 matching bases. V was cut by 7 bases and J by 2 bases, with 9 bases left in between. The CDR3 runs 14 residues. CDR1 is LNHDA and CDR2 is SQIVND in the germline V gene (reference sequence). In nucleotides, the CDR3 is TGTGCCAGTAACCCAGGGGCTGGGGCCAACGTCCTGACTTTC. Amino acids: CASNPGAGANVLTF. The full variable domain, rest sourced from reference TRBV19 and TRBJ2-6, is DGGITQSPKYLFRKEGQNVTLSCEQNLNHDAMYWYRQDPGQGLRLIYYSQIVNDFQKGDIAEGYSVSREKKESFPLTVTSAQKNPTAFYLCASNPGAGANVLTFGAGSRLTVL.